A selection of T cell receptor beta chains follows, all from one sample in a study of regulatory T cells in long-lasting Graves disease. In TCRdb, the multiplex PCR reads were re-called with MiXCR into one record per CDR3 protein. The sample carries around 240,000 distinct CDR3 sequences, about 17% recorded once. This same sample was also taken into another study, of T cells in Graves' hyperthyroidism and ophthalmopathy.

The sequencing here drew on peripheral blood mononuclear cells (PBMCs), taken at new diagnosis, from a patient treated with antithyroid drugs. The source of these receptors is a woman aged 30 to 39 with Graves disease. CDR3s include the opening cysteine and the closing phenylalanine or tryptophan. The D gene is left open where the match is weak. Size is omitted from some rows. Given values are once, few, many or a class for expanded clones.

len	d_gene	j_gene	v_gene	abundance	CDR3nt	CDR3aa
15	TRBD2	TRBJ2-1	TRBV7-8	-	TGTGCCAGCAGCTTTGGCGGGAGCCACTACAATGAGCAGTTCTTC	CASSFGGSHYNEQFF
16	-	TRBJ1-3	TRBV11-1	many	TGTGCCAGCAGCTTAGAAACAGGCGCTCTCGGAAACACCATATATTTT	CASSLETGALGNTIYF
11	-	TRBJ1-1	TRBV6-2/TRBV6-3	many	TGTGCCAGCAGCCGGGGGGTTCAAGCTTTCTTT	CASSRGVQAFF
14	-	TRBJ2-3	TRBV25-1	-	TGTGCCAGCAGAACTGGCAGGGGAACAGATACGCGGTATTTT	CASRTGRGTDTRYF
12	-	TRBJ2-3	TRBV18	-	TGTGCCAGCTCACCACTTTTCGATACGCAGTATTTT	CASSPLFDTQYF
18	-	TRBJ2-7	TRBV15	many	TGTGCCACCAGCAGAGAAATTTATCGACTCAAAAACTCCTACGAGCAGTACTTC	CATSREIYRLKNSYEQYF
14	-	TRBJ2-1	TRBV14	many	TGTGCCAGCAGCCACGCAGGGAGGTTTAATGAGCAGTTCTTC	CASSHAGRFNEQFF
14	-	TRBJ2-7	TRBV20-1	once	TGCAGTGCTAGAGATCTCCGGGGCAGGGAAGAGCAGTACTTC	CSARDLRGREEQYF
15	TRBD1	TRBJ1-2	TRBV27	many	TGTGCCAGCAGGATCTGGACAGGGGGCGGCTATGGCTACACCTTC	CASRIWTGGGYGYTF
14	-	TRBJ1-1	TRBV2	many	TGTGCCAGCAGTGATGGACTGATGAACACTGAAGCTTTCTTT	CASSDGLMNTEAFF
12	-	TRBJ2-1	TRBV5-1	few	TGCGCCAGCAGCGGTGGTCACAATGAGCAGTTCTTC	CASSGGHNEQFF
15	TRBD2	TRBJ2-1	TRBV6-1	many	TGTGCCAGCCGTACCCGGAGCGGGGGCAACAATGAGCAGTTCTTC	CASRTRSGGNNEQFF
13	TRBD1	TRBJ2-5	TRBV20-1	many	TGCAGTGCTAGTGGACAGGGACAAGAGACCCAGTACTTC	CSASGQGQETQYF
16	-	TRBJ1-6	TRBV7-2	many	TGTGCCAGCAGCTTAGTCCCGGGACACCTCAATTCACCCCTCCACTTT	CASSLVPGHLNSPLHF
13	-	TRBJ1-2	TRBV28	many	TGTGCCAGCAGTTTGAGGGGATACTATGGCTACACCTTC	CASSLRGYYGYTF
15	-	TRBJ1-2	TRBV5-5	-	TGTGCCAGCAGCCCCCGGGACGGGATGGGGTATGGCTACACCTTC	CASSPRDGMGYGYTF
17	-	TRBJ1-1	TRBV27	many	TGTGCCAGCAGTCCCTCAATCATAAGACCAGAGAACACTGAAGCTTTCTTT	CASSPSIIRPENTEAFF
17	-	TRBJ1-6	TRBV20-1	many	TGCAGTGCTAGAGACCGGGAAGCGAGCTCCTATAATTCACCCCTCCACTTT	CSARDREASSYNSPLHF